This TCR beta chain is from a study of T cell responses to AZD1222 COVID-19 vaccine. V was trimmed by 2 bases and J by 4 bases, leaving 9 bases between them. Germline lookup yields CDR1 SGHTA and CDR2 FQGNSA. This CDR3 spans 13 amino acids. Assay: immunoSEQ multiplex PCR; the TCRdb copy retains only in-frame clones and omits some. Of about 120,000 clones in the sample, approximately 91% were seen once. The material sequenced was peripheral blood, taken 28 days after the second AZD1222 dose. This receptor was identified in an adult who received the AZD1222 COVID-19 vaccine. The V call is TRBV7-2, the J call TRBJ2-7; no definite D call. The CDR3 region is CASSLRKLYEQYF. The CDR3 bases are TGTGCCAGCAGCTTAAGGAAGTTATACGAGCAGTACTTC.